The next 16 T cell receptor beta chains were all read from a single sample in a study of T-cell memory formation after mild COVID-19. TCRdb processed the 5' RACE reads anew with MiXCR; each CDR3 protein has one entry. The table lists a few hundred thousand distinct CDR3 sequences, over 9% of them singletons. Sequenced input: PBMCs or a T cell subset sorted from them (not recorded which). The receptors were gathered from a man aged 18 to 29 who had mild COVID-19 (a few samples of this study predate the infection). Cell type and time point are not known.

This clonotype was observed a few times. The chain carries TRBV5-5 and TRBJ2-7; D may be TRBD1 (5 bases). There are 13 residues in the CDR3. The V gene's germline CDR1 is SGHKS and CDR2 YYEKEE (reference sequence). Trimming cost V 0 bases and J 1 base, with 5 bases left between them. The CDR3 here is CASSLGQSYEQYV. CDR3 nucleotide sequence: TGTGCCAGCAGCTTGGGACAGTCCTACGAGCAGTACGTC.

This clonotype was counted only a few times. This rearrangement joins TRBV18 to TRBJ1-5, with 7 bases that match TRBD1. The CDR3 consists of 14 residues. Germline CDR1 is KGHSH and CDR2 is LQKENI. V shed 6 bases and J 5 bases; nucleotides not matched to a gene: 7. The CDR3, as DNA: TGTGCCAGCTCGAGACAGGGTGGGGATCAGCCCCAGCATTTT. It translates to CASSRQGGDQPQHF.

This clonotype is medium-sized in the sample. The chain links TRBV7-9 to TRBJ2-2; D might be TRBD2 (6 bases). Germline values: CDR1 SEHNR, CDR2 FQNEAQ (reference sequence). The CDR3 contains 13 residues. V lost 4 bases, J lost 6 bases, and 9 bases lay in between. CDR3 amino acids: CASSYGTPGELFF. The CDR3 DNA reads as TGTGCCAGCAGCTACGGGACTCCCGGGGAGCTGTTTTTT.

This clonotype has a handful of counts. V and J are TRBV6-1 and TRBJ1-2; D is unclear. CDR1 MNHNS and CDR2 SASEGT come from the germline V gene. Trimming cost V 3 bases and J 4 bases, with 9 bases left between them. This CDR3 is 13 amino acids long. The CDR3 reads CASSDGPGYGYTF. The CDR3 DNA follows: TGTGCCAGCAGTGACGGTCCGGGCTATGGCTACACCTTC.

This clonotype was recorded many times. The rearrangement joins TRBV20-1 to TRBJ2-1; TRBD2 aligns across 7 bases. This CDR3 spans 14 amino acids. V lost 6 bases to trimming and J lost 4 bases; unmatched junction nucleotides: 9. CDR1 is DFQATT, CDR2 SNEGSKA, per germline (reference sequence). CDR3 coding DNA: TGCAGTGCCGCTTCGCGGGGGTATTACAATGAGCAGTTCTTC. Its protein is CSAASRGYYNEQFF.

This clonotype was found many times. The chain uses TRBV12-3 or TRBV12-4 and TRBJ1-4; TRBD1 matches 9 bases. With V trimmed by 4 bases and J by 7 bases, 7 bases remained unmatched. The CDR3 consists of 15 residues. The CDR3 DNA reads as TGTGCCAGCAGTTCCGGGACAGGGTTGAGTGAAAAACTGTTTTTT. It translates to CASSSGTGLSEKLFF.

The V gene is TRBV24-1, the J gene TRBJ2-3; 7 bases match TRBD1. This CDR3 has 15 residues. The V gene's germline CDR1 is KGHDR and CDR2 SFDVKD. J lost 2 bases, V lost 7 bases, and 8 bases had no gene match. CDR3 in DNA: TGTGCCACCAGCGACCGACAGGGTAACACAGATACGCAGTATTTT. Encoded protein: CATSDRQGNTDTQYF.

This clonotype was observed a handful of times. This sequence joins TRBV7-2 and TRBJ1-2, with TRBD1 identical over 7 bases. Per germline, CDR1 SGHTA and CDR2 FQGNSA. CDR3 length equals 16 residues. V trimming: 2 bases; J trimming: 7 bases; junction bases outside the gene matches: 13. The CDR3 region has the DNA TGTGCCAGCAGCTTAAGCGAACAGGGGTGGGGTCCTGGCTACACCTTC. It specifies CASSLSEQGWGPGYTF.

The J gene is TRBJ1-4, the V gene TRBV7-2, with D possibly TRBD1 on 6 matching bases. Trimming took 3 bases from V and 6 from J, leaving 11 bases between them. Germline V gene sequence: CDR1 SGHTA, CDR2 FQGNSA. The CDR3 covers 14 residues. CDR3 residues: CASSLWGADEKLFF. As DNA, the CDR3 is TGTGCCAGCAGCTTGTGGGGGGCTGATGAAAAACTGTTTTTT.

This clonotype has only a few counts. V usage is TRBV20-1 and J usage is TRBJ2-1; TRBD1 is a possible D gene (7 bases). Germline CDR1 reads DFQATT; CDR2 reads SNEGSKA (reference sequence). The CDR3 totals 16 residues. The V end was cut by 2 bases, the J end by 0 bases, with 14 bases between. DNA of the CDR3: TGCAGTGCTAGACCACCAGGGGGGAGCTCCTACAATGAGCAGTTCTTC. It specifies CSARPPGGSSYNEQFF.

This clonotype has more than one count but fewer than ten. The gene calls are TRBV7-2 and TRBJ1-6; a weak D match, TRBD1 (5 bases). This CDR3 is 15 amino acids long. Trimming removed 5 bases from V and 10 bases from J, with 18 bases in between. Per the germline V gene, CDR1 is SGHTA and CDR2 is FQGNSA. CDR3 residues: CASSPGPGLGSPLHF. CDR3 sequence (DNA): TGTGCCAGCAGCCCGGGACCTGGCTTAGGGTCACCCCTCCACTTT.

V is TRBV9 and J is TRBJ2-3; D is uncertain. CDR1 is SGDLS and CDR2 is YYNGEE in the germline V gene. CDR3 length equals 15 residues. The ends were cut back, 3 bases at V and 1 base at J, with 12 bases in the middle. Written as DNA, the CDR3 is TGTGCCAGCAGCGCCTCTCCGGGTGGCACAGATACGCAGTATTTT. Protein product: CASSASPGGTDTQYF.

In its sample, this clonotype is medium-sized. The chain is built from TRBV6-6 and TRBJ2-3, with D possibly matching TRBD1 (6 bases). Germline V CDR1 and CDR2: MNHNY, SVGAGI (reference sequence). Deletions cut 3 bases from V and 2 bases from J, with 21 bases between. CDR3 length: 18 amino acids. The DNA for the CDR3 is TGTGCCAGCAGTTATACCTCCGGAGGACAGCGTCTCACAGATACGCAGTATTTT. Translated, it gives CASSYTSGGQRLTDTQYF.

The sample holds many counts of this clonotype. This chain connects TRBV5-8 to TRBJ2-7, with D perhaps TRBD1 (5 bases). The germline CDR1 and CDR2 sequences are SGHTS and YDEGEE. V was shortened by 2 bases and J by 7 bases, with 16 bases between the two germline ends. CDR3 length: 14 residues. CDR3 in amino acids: CASSLRGPPREQYF. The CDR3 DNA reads TGTGCCAGCAGCTTAAGGGGCCCCCCTCGAGAGCAGTACTTC.

CDR3 residues: CASSPRAGRTDTQYF. The CDR3, as DNA: TGTGCCAGCAGCCCCCGGGCAGGACGCACAGATACGCAGTATTTT. The chain recombines TRBV7-9 with TRBJ2-3; D is ambiguous. In germline, CDR1 is SEHNR, CDR2 FQNEAQ (reference sequence). V lost 5 bases, J lost 1 base, and 13 bases lay in between. CDR3 length: 15 amino acids.

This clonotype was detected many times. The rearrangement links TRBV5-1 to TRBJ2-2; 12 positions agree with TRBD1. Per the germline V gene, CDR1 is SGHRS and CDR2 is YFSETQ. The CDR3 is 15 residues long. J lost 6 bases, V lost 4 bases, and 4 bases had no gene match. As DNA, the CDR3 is TGCGCCAGCAGCCCGGGACAGGGGGCCGCCGGGGAGCTGTTTTTT. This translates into CASSPGQGAAGELFF.